A single sample is the source of the 7 T cell receptor beta chains below, sequenced in a study of OX40 agonist ivuxolimab in advanced cancers. The protocol was immunoSEQ multiplex PCR, while the TCRdb copy is restricted to in-frame clones and leaves out a portion. The sample has about 62,000 clones; roughly 78% are singletons. This sample comprised CD4+ or CD8+ T cells sorted from blood, obtained in a trial of the OX40 agonist ivuxolimab. The origin of the receptors is an adult with an advanced solid tumor such as melanoma, head and neck, liver or kidney cancer.

The V and J genes are TRBV18 and TRBJ1-4; 7 bases match TRBD1. The CDR3 contains 14 residues. Germline V gene sequence: CDR1 KGHSH, CDR2 LQKENI. Trimming took 3 bases from V and 3 from J; bases not matched to a gene: 1. This CDR3 reads CASSPQGANEKLFF. The DNA of the CDR3 is TGTGCCAGCTCACCGCAGGGGGCTAATGAAAAACTGTTTTTT.

The genes are TRBV7-3 and TRBJ2-7, with 7 bases aligning to TRBD1. Trimming cost V 3 bases and J 3 bases; bases outside gene matches: 5. Germline V CDR1 and CDR2: SGHTA, FQGTGA. This CDR3 contains 14 residues. CDR3 nucleotide sequence: TGTGCCAGCAGCTTCGTGAGACAGGGCTACGAGCAGTACTTC. Translating gives CASSFVRQGYEQYF.

The genes are TRBV4-3 and TRBJ2-3; D is tentatively TRBD1 or TRBD2 (5 bases each). Germline CDR1 is LGHNA and CDR2 is YSLEER. Trimming left V 4 bases short and J 5 bases short, with 10 bases between. CDR3 length: 13 residues. The CDR3 DNA reads as TGCGCCAGCAGCCGGGGGAGTGGAGATACGCAGTATTTT. Encoded protein: CASSRGSGDTQYF.

The chain employs TRBV4-1 and TRBJ1-1; weak D call: TRBD1 (6 bases). The germline V gene has CDR1 MGHRA and CDR2 YSYEKL. The CDR3 sequence is 14 residues long. V lost 1 base to trimming and J lost 3 bases, with 9 bases between them. The CDR3 sequence: CASSQGRGYTEAFF. CDR3 nucleotides: TGCGCCAGCAGCCAAGGCAGGGGATACACTGAAGCTTTCTTT.

This clone has just one count. V usage is TRBV7-2 and J usage is TRBJ2-5; D may be TRBD1 (5 bases). V was pared by 5 bases and J by 4 bases, with 14 bases between. This CDR3 region has 14 residues. CDR1 and CDR2 (germline): SGHTA, FQGNSA. CDR3 in DNA: TGTGCCAGCAGCCCAGGAAGGGGTCGAGAGACCCAGTACTTC. Protein: CASSPGRGRETQYF. The full variable domain, completed using reference TRBV7-2 and TRBJ2-5, is GAGVSQSPSNKVTEKGKDVELRCDPISGHTALYWYRQSLGQGLEFLIYFQGNSAPDKSGLPSDRFSAERTGGSVSTLTIQRTQQEDSAVYLCASSPGRGRETQYFGPGTRLLVL.

The chain combines TRBV7-9 with TRBJ2-7, with TRBD1 matching 9 bases. CDR1 is SEHNR and CDR2 is FQNEAQ in the germline V gene (reference sequence). After removal of 6 bases from V and 5 bases from J, the junction contained 14 bases not matched to a gene. The CDR3 has 16 residues. The CDR3, as DNA: TGTGCCAGCAGTAACAGGGGGCAGGGTGAGCTCCACGAGCAGTACTTC. It specifies CASSNRGQGELHEQYF.

The chain employs TRBV7-6 and TRBJ2-7; 10 bases are a match to TRBD2. The CDR3 runs to 20 residues. Germline CDR1 reads SGHVS; CDR2 reads FNYEAQ. Unmatched junction bases numbered 17, after V lost 3 bases and J lost 0 bases. The chain's CDR3 is CASSFSGTSVSRQGSYEQYF. The CDR3 DNA reads TGTGCCAGCAGCTTTTCCGGGACTAGCGTTTCCCGTCAAGGCTCCTACGAGCAGTACTTC. The variable domain in full, completed from reference TRBV7-6 and TRBJ2-7, reads GAGVSQSPRYKVTKRGQDVALRCDPISGHVSLYWYRQALGQGPEFLTYFNYEAQQDKSGLPNDRFSAERPEGSISTLTIQRTEQRDSAMYRCASSFSGTSVSRQGSYEQYFGPGTRLTVT.